Following are 6 T cell receptor beta chains from one sample sequenced in a study of technical replicates of blood from a handful of donors. Data came from immunoSEQ multiplex PCR; TCRdb stores just in-frame clones and leaves some out. The table has tens of thousands of clones, 94% seen once. What was sequenced was T cells isolated from PBMCs. The receptors stem from a human donor in good health.

The chain employs TRBV6-1 and TRBJ2-1, with a weak D call TRBD2 (6 bases). The length of the CDR3 is 12 residues. The germline gives CDR1 MNHNS, CDR2 SASEGT. V was shortened by 6 bases and J by 7 bases, with 10 bases between the two germline ends. In DNA, the CDR3 is TGTGCCAGCAGGCGGGAAGGGAATGAGCAGTTCTTC. Translated, it gives CASRREGNEQFF.

The rearrangement joins TRBV13 to TRBJ1-1; weak D call: TRBD1 (5 bases). CDR1 is PRHDT, CDR2 FYEKMQ, per germline (reference sequence). V lost 2 bases, J lost 0 bases, and 16 bases lay in between. The CDR3 has 17 residues. CDR3 sequence: CASSLFTGPTLNTEAFF. CDR3 coding DNA: TGTGCCAGCAGCTTATTTACAGGACCAACCTTGAACACTGAAGCTTTCTTT.

This chain joins TRBV7-2 and TRBJ1-2, with 7 bases fitting TRBD1. Germline CDR1 SGHTA, CDR2 FQGNSA. This CDR3 comprises 14 residues. J gave up 8 bases and V 4 bases, and 10 bases lay outside the gene matches. The CDR3: CASSSRTGGDGYTF. The CDR3 DNA reads TGTGCCAGCAGCTCTCGGACAGGAGGGGACGGCTACACCTTC.

The chain is built from TRBV2 and TRBJ1-5; possible D gene TRBD1, 5 bases. The CDR3 is 16 amino acids. V lost 3 bases and J 0 bases, leaving 12 bases between the germline ends. The germline V gene has CDR1 SNHLY and CDR2 FYNNEI. The CDR3 region has the DNA TGTGCCAGCAGTGAGGCGTGGCAGGGTAGCAATCAGCCCCAGCATTTT. Protein product: CASSEAWQGSNQPQHF.

This sequence joins TRBV4-1 and TRBJ2-1, with 11 bases that match TRBD2. Losses at the gene ends were 0 bases for V and 9 bases for J; bases not matched to a gene: 10. CDR1 and CDR2 from the germline V gene are MGHRA and YSYEKL. The CDR3 runs 17 residues. CDR3 loop: CASSQDGQLAGDSEQFF. The CDR3 nucleotides read TGCGCCAGCAGCCAAGATGGACAACTAGCGGGAGATAGTGAGCAGTTCTTC.

This sequence joins TRBV6-1 and TRBJ2-7; 7 nucleotides align to TRBD2. Per germline, CDR1 MNHNS and CDR2 SASEGT. Trimming at V came to 4 bases and at J to 0 bases, leaving 6 bases not matched to a gene. This CDR3 is 15 amino acids long. CDR3 protein: CASSGQGGHSYEQYF. CDR3 nucleotides: TGTGCCAGCAGTGGCCAGGGAGGGCACTCCTACGAGCAGTACTTC.